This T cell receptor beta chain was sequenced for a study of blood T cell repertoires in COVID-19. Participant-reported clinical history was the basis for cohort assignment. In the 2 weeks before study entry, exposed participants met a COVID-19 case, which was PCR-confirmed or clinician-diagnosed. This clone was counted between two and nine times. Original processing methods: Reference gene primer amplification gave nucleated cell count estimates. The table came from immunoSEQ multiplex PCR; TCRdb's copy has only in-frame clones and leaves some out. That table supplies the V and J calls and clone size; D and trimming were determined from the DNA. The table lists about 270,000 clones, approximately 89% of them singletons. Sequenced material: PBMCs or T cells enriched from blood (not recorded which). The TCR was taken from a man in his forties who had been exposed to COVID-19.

The CDR3 sequence: CSVEDLSRGGTYEQYF. The CDR3 nucleotides are TGCAGCGTTGAAGATCTGAGCAGGGGCGGAACCTACGAGCAGTACTTC. The rearrangement joins TRBV29-1 to TRBJ2-7, with D possibly matching TRBD1 (6 bases). The CDR3 is 16 amino acids. V lost 0 bases and J lost 2, with 17 bases in between. Germline CDR1 and CDR2: SQVTM and ANQGSEA.